Below, 5 T cell receptor beta chains from the same sample are listed, as sequenced in a study of T cell clones after liver transplantation. The antigens for these receptors are not known. TCRbeta sequences of proliferating CFSE-low MLR cells were labeled alloreactive. Clones were sequenced by immunoSEQ multiplex PCR, and TCRdb holds only the in-frame ones, with some missing. Among approximately 2,100 clones listed, around 24% were seen once. Sequenced material: CD8+ T cells from cultured PBMCs. The receptors come from a human patient who received a liver transplant. Some T cells may be provided by the graft donor.

The chain joins TRBV5-4 to TRBJ1-6, with TRBD1 matching 10 bases. Trimming at V came to 4 bases and at J to 9 bases, leaving 13 bases not matched to a gene. The CDR3 runs 17 residues. CDR1 is SGHNT, CDR2 YYREEE, per germline (reference sequence). The CDR3 is CASSPVGGTGDSSPLHF. CDR3 DNA sequence: TGTGCCAGCAGCCCGGTTGGAGGGACAGGGGACAGTTCACCCCTCCACTTT.

Ten or more counts support this clone. The V call is TRBV6-5, the J call TRBJ1-2; no firm D call. The CDR3 is 13 residues long. V lost 8 bases and J lost 2, with 12 bases in between. Germline-derived CDR1 and CDR2 are MNHEY and SVGAGI. CDR3 in DNA: TGTGCCAGCCCCGAGCATCCCAACTATGGCTACACCTTC. Its protein is CASPEHPNYGYTF.

The rearrangement uses TRBV5-1 and TRBJ2-7; no reliable D call. This CDR3 region has 13 residues. V was shortened by 4 bases and J by 1 base, with 9 bases between the two germline ends. CDR1 and CDR2 from the germline V gene are SGHRS and YFSETQ. This chain's CDR3 is CASSLTDSYEQYF. In DNA, the CDR3 is TGCGCCAGCAGCCTGACTGATTCCTACGAGCAGTACTTC. The full variable domain, with the rest looked up from reference TRBV5-1 and TRBJ2-7, is KAGVTQTPRYLIKTRGQQVTLSCSPISGHRSVSWYQQTPGQGLQFLFEYFSETQRNKGNFPGRFSGRQFSNSRSEMNVSTLELGDSALYLCASSLTDSYEQYFGPGTRLTVT.

V gene TRBV28 combines with J gene TRBJ1-6; TRBD1 might be the D (5 bases). V was trimmed by 5 bases and J by 5 bases, leaving 10 bases between them. This CDR3 has 14 amino acids. From germline, CDR1 is MDHEN and CDR2 SYDVKM. The CDR3 DNA reads as TGTGCCAGCAGTGGGGCAGCGGATAATTCACCCCTCCACTTT. Its protein is CASSGAADNSPLHF.

V gene TRBV6-4 combines with J gene TRBJ2-1; 8 nucleotides match TRBD1. The germline V gene has CDR1 MRHNA and CDR2 SNTAGT. V lost 5 bases to trimming and J lost 5 bases; unmatched junction nucleotides: 11. The CDR3 runs to 16 residues. The CDR3 loop reads CASSHAGGEGHNEQFF. The CDR3, as DNA: TGTGCCAGCAGTCACGCAGGGGGCGAAGGACACAATGAGCAGTTCTTC.